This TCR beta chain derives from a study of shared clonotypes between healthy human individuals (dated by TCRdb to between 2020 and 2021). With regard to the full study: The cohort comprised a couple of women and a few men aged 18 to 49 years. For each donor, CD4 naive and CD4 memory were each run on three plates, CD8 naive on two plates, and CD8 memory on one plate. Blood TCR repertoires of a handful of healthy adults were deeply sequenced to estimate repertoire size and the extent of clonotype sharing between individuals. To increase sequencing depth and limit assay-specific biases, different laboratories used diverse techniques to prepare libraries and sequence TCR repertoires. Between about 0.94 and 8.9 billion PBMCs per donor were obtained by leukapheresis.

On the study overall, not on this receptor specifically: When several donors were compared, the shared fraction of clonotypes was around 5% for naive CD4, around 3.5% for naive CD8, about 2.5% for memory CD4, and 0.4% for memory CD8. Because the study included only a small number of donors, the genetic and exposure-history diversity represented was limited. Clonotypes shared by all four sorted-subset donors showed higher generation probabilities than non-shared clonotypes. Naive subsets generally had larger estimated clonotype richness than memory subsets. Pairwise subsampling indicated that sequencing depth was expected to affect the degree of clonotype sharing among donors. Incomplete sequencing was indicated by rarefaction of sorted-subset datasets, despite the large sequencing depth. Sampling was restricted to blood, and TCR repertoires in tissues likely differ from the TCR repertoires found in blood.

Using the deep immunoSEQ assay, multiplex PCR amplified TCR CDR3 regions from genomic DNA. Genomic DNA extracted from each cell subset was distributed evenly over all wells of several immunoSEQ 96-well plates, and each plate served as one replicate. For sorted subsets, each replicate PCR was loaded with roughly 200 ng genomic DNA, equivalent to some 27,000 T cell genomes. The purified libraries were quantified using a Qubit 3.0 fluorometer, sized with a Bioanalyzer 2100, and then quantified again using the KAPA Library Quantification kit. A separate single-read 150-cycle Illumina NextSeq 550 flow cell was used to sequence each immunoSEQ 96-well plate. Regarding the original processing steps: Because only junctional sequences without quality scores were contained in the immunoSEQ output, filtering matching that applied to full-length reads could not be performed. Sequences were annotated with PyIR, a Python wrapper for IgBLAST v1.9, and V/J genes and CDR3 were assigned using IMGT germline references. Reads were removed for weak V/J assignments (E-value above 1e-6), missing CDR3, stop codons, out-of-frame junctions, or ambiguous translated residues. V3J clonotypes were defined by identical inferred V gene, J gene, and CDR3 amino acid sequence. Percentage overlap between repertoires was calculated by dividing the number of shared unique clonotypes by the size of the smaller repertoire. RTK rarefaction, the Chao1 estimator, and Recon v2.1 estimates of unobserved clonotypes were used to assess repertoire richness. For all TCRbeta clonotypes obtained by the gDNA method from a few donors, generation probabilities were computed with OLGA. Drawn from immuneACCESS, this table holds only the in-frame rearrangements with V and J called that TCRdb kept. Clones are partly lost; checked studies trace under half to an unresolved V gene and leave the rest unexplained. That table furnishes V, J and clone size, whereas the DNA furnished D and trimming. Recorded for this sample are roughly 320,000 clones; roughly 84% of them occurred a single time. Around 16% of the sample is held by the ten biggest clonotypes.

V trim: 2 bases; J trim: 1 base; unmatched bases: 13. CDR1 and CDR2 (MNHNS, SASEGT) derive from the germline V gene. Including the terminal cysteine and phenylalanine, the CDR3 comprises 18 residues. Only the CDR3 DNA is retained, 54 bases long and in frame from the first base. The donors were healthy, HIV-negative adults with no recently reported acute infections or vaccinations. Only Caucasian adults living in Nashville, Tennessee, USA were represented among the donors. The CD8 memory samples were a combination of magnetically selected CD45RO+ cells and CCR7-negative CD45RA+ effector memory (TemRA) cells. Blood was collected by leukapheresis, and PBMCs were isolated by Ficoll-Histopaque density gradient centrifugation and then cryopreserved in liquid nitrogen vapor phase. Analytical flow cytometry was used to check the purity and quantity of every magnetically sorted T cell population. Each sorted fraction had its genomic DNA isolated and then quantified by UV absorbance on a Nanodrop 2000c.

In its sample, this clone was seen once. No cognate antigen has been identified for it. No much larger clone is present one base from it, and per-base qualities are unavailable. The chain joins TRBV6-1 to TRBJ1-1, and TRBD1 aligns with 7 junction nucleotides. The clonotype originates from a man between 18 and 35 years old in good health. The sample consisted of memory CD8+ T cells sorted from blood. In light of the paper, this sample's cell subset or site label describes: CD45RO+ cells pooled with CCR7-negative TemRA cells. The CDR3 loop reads CASSEWDRGLTWNTEAFF. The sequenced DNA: TGTGCCAGCAGTGAATGGGATAGGGGGCTTACTTGGAACACTGAAGCTTTCTTT.